This TCR beta chain was captured by sequencing in a study of T cells after yellow fever vaccination. Whole-study findings and limits: It was the secondary response that reached its peak faster, day 5 versus 15, but it was weaker.

This clonotype was recorded many times. What it binds is not known. With V trimmed by 5 bases and J by 4 bases, 6 bases remained unmatched. CDR1 is SGHAT, CDR2 FQNNGV, per germline. There are 15 residues in the CDR3. TCRdb analysed the 5' RACE reads with MiXCR anew, one entry per CDR3 protein. The data show fewer than 350,000 distinct CDR3 sequences, around 4% seen once. This clonotype originated in a man between 18 and 35 years old who received the YFV17D yellow fever vaccine. The gene calls are TRBV11-2 and TRBJ2-3, with 10 bases fitting TRBD1. Sequenced here: PBMCs, sampled on the day of the yellow fever booster vaccination. CDR3 in amino acids: CASSGDRGQADTQYF. CDR3 coding DNA: TGTGCCAGCAGCGGAGACAGGGGGCAGGCAGATACGCAGTATTTT.